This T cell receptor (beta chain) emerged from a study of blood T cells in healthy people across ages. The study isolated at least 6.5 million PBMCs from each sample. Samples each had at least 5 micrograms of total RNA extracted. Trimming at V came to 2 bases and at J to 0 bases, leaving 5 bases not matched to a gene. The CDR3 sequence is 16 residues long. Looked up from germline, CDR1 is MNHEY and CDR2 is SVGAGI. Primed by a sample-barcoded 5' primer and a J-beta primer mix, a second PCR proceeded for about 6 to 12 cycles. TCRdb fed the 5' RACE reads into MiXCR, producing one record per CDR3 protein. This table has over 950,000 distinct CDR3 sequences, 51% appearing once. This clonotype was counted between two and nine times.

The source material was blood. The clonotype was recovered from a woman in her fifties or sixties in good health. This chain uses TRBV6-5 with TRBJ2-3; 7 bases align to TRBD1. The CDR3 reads CASSYNRGTSTDTQYF. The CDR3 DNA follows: TGTGCCAGCAGTTACAACAGGGGTACTAGCACAGATACGCAGTATTTT.